The 27 T cell receptor beta chains listed next were all sequenced from one sample in a study of control samples from healthy donors and cancer patients (dated by TCRdb to 2018 to 2021). The library was built by means of the immunoSEQ multiplex PCR assay. The source is immuneACCESS, and TCRdb retained only in-frame sequences with V and J called. Part of the clones is not carried over; for the studies checked, unresolved V genes explain less than half of this, and the remainder is unexplained. The sample table shows 150,000 to 200,000 clones, and about 90% are seen once. The ten largest account for roughly 5.3% of the sample. Source material: blood. These TCRs come from a woman in her twenties or thirties in good health.

This clone was seen only once. This chain uses TRBV10-3 with TRBJ1-5, with no clear D. Germline loops: CDR1 ENHRY, CDR2 SYGVKD. CDR3 size: 14 residues. Trimming removed 3 bases at V and 3 bases at J, with 9 bases between. The CDR3 coding sequence is TGTGCCATCAGTGATAGGACCATCAATCAGCCCCAGCATTTT. This gives the protein CAISDRTINQPQHF.

In DNA form, the CDR3 reads TGTGCCAGCAGTTTAACGACAGGATACAATGAGCAGTTCTTC. Its protein product is CASSLTTGYNEQFF. The rearrangement uses TRBV27 and TRBJ2-1; weak D call: TRBD1 (6 bases). The V gene lost 2 bases and the J gene lost 4 bases, with 9 bases spanning the gap. The CDR3 totals 14 residues. Per the germline V gene, CDR1 is MNHEY and CDR2 is SMNVEV (reference sequence).

This chain uses TRBV10-3 with TRBJ2-2, with D unresolved. Germline V CDR1 and CDR2: ENHRY, SYGVKD. The CDR3 runs to 12 residues. Trimming took 8 bases from V and 7 from J, leaving 11 bases between them. For the CDR3, the DNA is TGTGCCATCGGCCCGTCAGGCGGGGAGCTGTTTTTT. Translated: CAIGPSGGELFF.

The CDR3 nucleotides read TGTGCCAGCAGCCCCTATGGAGGGTGGGATCAGCCCCAGCATTTT. Translating it yields CASSPYGGWDQPQHF. This chain uses TRBV2 with TRBJ1-5; D unclear. The CDR3 contains 15 residues. The germline V gene encodes CDR1 SNHLY and CDR2 FYNNEI. Deletions cut 6 bases from V and 5 bases from J, with 17 bases between.

The chain carries TRBV27 and TRBJ2-7, with D uncertain. The CDR3 consists of 14 residues. V was cut by 3 bases and J by 2 bases, with 11 bases left in between. Germline V gene lookup returns CDR1 MNHEY and CDR2 SMNVEV (reference sequence). DNA for the CDR3: TGTGCCAGCAGTTTTCTGCGGAACCCCTACGAGCAGTACTTC. Translated: CASSFLRNPYEQYF.

The rearrangement links TRBV7-8 to TRBJ1-1, with a tentative D call TRBD1 (6 bases). V was shortened by 5 bases and J by 0 bases, with 13 bases between the two germline ends. The CDR3 sequence is 15 residues long. CDR1 is SGHVS, CDR2 FQNEAQ, per germline. The DNA for the CDR3 is TGTGCCAGCAGCCCCAGGGGACGGATGAACACTGAAGCTTTCTTT. It specifies CASSPRGRMNTEAFF.

V gene TRBV9 combines with J gene TRBJ1-1, with TRBD1 matching 9 bases. Germline V gene lookup returns CDR1 SGDLS and CDR2 YYNGEE. This CDR3 is 15 amino acids long. Trimming took 2 bases from V and 6 from J; bases not matched to a gene: 8. The CDR3 sequence: CASSVSGTGRAEAFF. In DNA, the CDR3 is TGTGCCAGCAGCGTCTCCGGGACAGGGAGGGCTGAAGCTTTCTTT.

This rearrangement joins TRBV3-1 (or the pseudogene TRBV3-2) to TRBJ2-5; 7 bases line up with TRBD1. The V and J ends lost 0 bases and 5 bases, in that order; junction bases with no gene match: 9. The germline CDR1 and CDR2 sequences are LGHDT and YNNKEL (reference sequence). This CDR3 spans 16 amino acids. Written as DNA, the CDR3 is TGTGCCAGCAGCCAAGATCTGGCAGGGGGAATGGAGACCCAGTACTTC. It is translated as CASSQDLAGGMETQYF.

J is TRBJ2-5 and V is TRBV9; 10 bases are shared with TRBD2. This CDR3 is 16 amino acids long. The junction had 11 bases not matched to a gene; V was cut back by 4 bases and J by 5 bases. Germline-derived CDR1 and CDR2 are SGDLS and YYNGEE. The CDR3 DNA is TGTGCCAGCAGCTCAGTCCTAGCGGGGGAGTGGGAGACCCAGTACTTC. Translating it yields CASSSVLAGEWETQYF.

V and J are TRBV27 and TRBJ2-5; D gene ambiguous. The germline gives CDR1 MNHEY, CDR2 SMNVEV (reference sequence). The CDR3 contains 14 residues. Trimming cost V 2 bases and J 9 bases, with 16 bases left between them. The CDR3: CASSLTPPAQAQYF. CDR3 in DNA: TGTGCCAGCAGTTTAACCCCCCCGGCCCAGGCCCAGTACTTC.

This clone was found a few times. V and J are TRBV28 and TRBJ1-4; the D is unclear. The CDR3 has 19 amino acids. The V end was cut by 2 bases, the J end by 0 bases, with 19 bases between. CDR1 and CDR2 from the germline V gene are MDHEN and SYDVKM. The CDR3 bases are TGTGCCAGCAGTTTAGGCCGTGGCAGACGAAGAGCAACTAATGAAAAACTGTTTTTT. This translates into CASSLGRGRRRATNEKLFF.

The CDR3 here is CASSFGGPLGGGLEQYF. The CDR3, as DNA: TGTGCCAGCAGCTTCGGGGGGCCTCTTGGCGGTGGGCTCGAGCAGTACTTC. The gene calls are TRBV5-4 and TRBJ2-7; D is possibly TRBD2 (7 bases). V shed 2 bases and J shed 6 bases, with 24 bases lying between them. This CDR3 has 17 amino acids. The germline CDR1 and CDR2 sequences are SGHNT and YYREEE (reference sequence). The full variable domain, completed using reference TRBV5-4 and TRBJ2-7, is ETGVTQSPTHLIKTRGQQVTLRCSSQSGHNTVSWYQQALGQGPQFIFQYYREEENGRGNFPPRFSGLQFPNYSSELNVNALELDDSALYLCASSFGGPLGGGLEQYFGPGTRLTVT.

V and J are TRBV14 and TRBJ2-7; tentative D call: TRBD2 (6 bases). The CDR3 spans 17 residues. The germline gives CDR1 SGHDN, CDR2 FVKESK. Trimming left V 3 bases short and J 3 bases short, with 21 bases between. The CDR3 DNA follows: TGTGCCAGCAGCCAGCTGACAGCCGGGACTTCCCTCTACGAGCAGTACTTC. Amino acids: CASSQLTAGTSLYEQYF.

This clone has a single count. The J gene is TRBJ2-1, the V gene TRBV5-1, with TRBD1 identical over 10 bases. V gave up 6 bases and J gave up 6 bases; unmatched junction bases: 9. This CDR3 region has 15 residues. CDR1 is SGHRS, CDR2 YFSETQ, per germline. CDR3 protein: CASNGRDRGRNEQFF. The CDR3 DNA reads as TGCGCCAGCAACGGGAGGGACAGGGGTCGCAATGAGCAGTTCTTC.

The chain couples TRBV18 to TRBJ2-3; unclear D gene. The CDR3 has 12 amino acids. The V gene lost 4 bases and the J gene lost 2 bases, with 4 bases spanning the gap. Germline loops: CDR1 KGHSH, CDR2 LQKENI. The CDR3 loop is CASSRPTDTQYF. Here the CDR3 DNA reads TGTGCCAGCTCACGCCCCACAGATACGCAGTATTTT.

The chain uses TRBV9 and TRBJ2-6; D uncertain. Trimming removed 3 bases from V and 4 bases from J, with 2 bases in between. Germline V gives CDR1 SGDLS, CDR2 YYNGEE. The CDR3 is made up of 12 amino acids. CDR3 in DNA: TGTGCCAGCAGCGAGGGGGCCAACGTCCTGACTTTC. This gives the protein CASSEGANVLTF.

V is TRBV27 and J is TRBJ1-6; D possibly corresponds to TRBD1 (6 bases). V lost 6 bases, J lost 9 bases, and 15 bases lay in between. CDR3 length: 14 amino acids. Germline values: CDR1 MNHEY, CDR2 SMNVEV (reference sequence). The CDR3 spells CASRTGGSLSPLHF. The DNA of the CDR3 is TGTGCCAGCAGAACCGGGGGCTCTCTTTCACCCCTCCACTTT.

The chain recombines TRBV27 with TRBJ2-7; 13 positions match TRBD2. Trimming cost V 8 bases and J 3 bases; bases outside gene matches: 4. This CDR3 spans 14 amino acids. Germline CDR1 reads MNHEY; CDR2 reads SMNVEV (reference sequence). This chain's CDR3 is CASGGLAGVYEQYF. DNA of the CDR3: TGTGCCAGCGGAGGACTAGCGGGAGTCTACGAGCAGTACTTC.

The chain links TRBV3-1 (or the pseudogene TRBV3-2) to TRBJ2-1, with 9 bases identical to TRBD2. Unmatched junction bases numbered 7, after V lost 1 base and J lost 9 bases. This CDR3 contains 15 residues. Germline V gives CDR1 LGHDT, CDR2 YNNKEL (reference sequence). The CDR3 loop reads CASSQVAGGVGEQFF. As DNA, the CDR3 is TGTGCCAGCAGCCAAGTGGCGGGGGGGGTCGGTGAGCAGTTCTTC.

This chain connects TRBV5-5 to TRBJ2-1; the D gene is possibly TRBD1 (5 bases). The CDR3 runs 15 residues. V gave up 1 base and J gave up 3 bases, with 11 bases separating them. From germline, CDR1 is SGHKS and CDR2 YYEKEE (reference sequence). The CDR3 coding sequence is TGTGCCAGCAGCTTGTCGGAAGGGGACTACAATGAGCAGTTCTTC. Amino acids: CASSLSEGDYNEQFF. Supplemented by reference TRBV5-5 and TRBJ2-1, the full variable domain reads DAGVTQSPTHLIKTRGQQVTLRCSPISGHKSVSWYQQVLGQGPQFIFQYYEKEERGRGNFPDRFSARQFPNYSSELNVNALLLGDSALYLCASSLSEGDYNEQFFGPGTRLTVL.

V gene TRBV9 combines with J gene TRBJ2-1; the D gene is possibly TRBD2 (5 bases). Germline CDR1 and CDR2: SGDLS and YYNGEE. Trimming took 1 base from V and 2 from J, leaving 10 bases between them. The CDR3 has 15 amino acids. The CDR3 DNA reads as TGTGCCAGCAGCGTATCCGGAGGAACCTACAATGAGCAGTTCTTC. This gives the protein CASSVSGGTYNEQFF.

The chain has TRBV6-4 and TRBJ2-7, with a weak D call TRBD1 (6 bases). In germline, CDR1 is MRHNA, CDR2 SNTAGT. The germline V and J ends were trimmed by 6 bases and 0 bases, with 12 bases remaining between them. This CDR3 comprises 14 residues. For the CDR3, the DNA is TGTGCCAGCAGCAACAGGGCCGTCTCCTACGAGCAGTACGTC. Protein product: CASSNRAVSYEQYV.

This clone was found once. This chain connects TRBV19 to TRBJ2-3, with TRBD2 matching 7 bases. Trimming cost V 4 bases and J 2 bases; bases outside gene matches: 6. This CDR3 is 15 amino acids long. Looked up from germline, CDR1 is LNHDA and CDR2 is SQIVND (reference sequence). The CDR3 spells CASSTQRGTTDTQYF. The CDR3 nucleotides read TGTGCCAGTAGTACTCAGCGGGGAACCACAGATACGCAGTATTTT.

V gene TRBV7-9 combines with J gene TRBJ1-5; possibly TRBD1 for D (5 bases). Trimming left V 5 bases short and J 0 bases short, with 8 bases between. The CDR3 is made up of 14 amino acids. In germline, CDR1 is SEHNR, CDR2 FQNEAQ (reference sequence). CDR3 protein: CASSADSSNQPQHF. DNA of the CDR3: TGTGCCAGCAGCGCCGACAGTAGCAATCAGCCCCAGCATTTT. Drawing the rest from reference TRBV7-9 and TRBJ1-5, the complete variable domain is DTGVSQNPRHKITKRGQNVTFRCDPISEHNRLYWYRQTLGQGPEFLTYFQNEAQLEKSRLLSDRFSAERPKGSFSTLEIQRTEQGDSAMYLCASSADSSNQPQHFGDGTRLSIL.

For this clone: Other nucleotide sequences from this sample produce the same CDR3. The chain recombines TRBV19 with TRBJ2-3; D gene uncertain. The CDR3 is 12 residues long. Trimming took off 8 bases at V and 0 bases at J, with 6 bases between the two ends. Germline lookup yields CDR1 LNHDA and CDR2 SQIVND (reference sequence). The chain's CDR3 is CASYGSTDTQYF. CDR3 DNA sequence: TGTGCCAGTTACGGGAGCACAGATACGCAGTATTTT.

Here the CDR3 DNA reads TGCAGCGTTGAAGGGTTGTCCGATACCTACGAGCAGTACTTC. The encoded protein is CSVEGLSDTYEQYF. The rearrangement uses TRBV29-1 and TRBJ2-7; no clear D. Trimming cost V 1 base and J 2 bases, with 12 bases left between them. Germline loops: CDR1 SQVTM, CDR2 ANQGSEA. The CDR3 consists of 14 residues.

V is TRBV28 and J is TRBJ1-4, with D unresolved. The germline V gene encodes CDR1 MDHEN and CDR2 SYDVKM. The CDR3 length is 15 residues. Deletions cut 2 bases from V and 7 bases from J, with 14 bases between. In DNA, the CDR3 is TGTGCCAGCAGTTTAGCGGGAAATTTAGGTGAAAAACTGTTTTTT. It encodes CASSLAGNLGEKLFF.